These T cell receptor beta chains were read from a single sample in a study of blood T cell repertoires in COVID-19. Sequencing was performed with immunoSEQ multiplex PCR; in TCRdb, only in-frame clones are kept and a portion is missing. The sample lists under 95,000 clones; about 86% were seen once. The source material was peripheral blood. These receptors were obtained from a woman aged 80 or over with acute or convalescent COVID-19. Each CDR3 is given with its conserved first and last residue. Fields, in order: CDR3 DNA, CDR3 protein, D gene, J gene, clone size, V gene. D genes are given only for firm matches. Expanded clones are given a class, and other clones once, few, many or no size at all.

TGTGCCAGCAGGTCTAATAATCAGCCCCAGCATTTT | CASRSNNQPQHF | . | TRBJ1-5 | . | TRBV6-5
TGCGCCAGCAGCTTGGGAGGGATCGCCACCGGGGAGCTGTTTTTT | CASSLGGIATGELFF | . | TRBJ2-2 | . | TRBV5-1
TGTGCCACCAGTGACCCGGACACGTCCTACGAGCAGTACTTC | CATSDPDTSYEQYF | . | TRBJ2-7 | . | TRBV24-1
TGCGCCAGCAGCTTGGAACCGGGATCAACCGGGGAGCTGTTTTTT | CASSLEPGSTGELFF | . | TRBJ2-2 | . | TRBV5-1
TGTGCCAGCAGCGTAGAGGTCGGGGGAGGTTATGAGCAGTTCTTC | CASSVEVGGGYEQFF | . | TRBJ2-1 | once | TRBV9
TGTGCCCTCAGCGGGGGGTTATACAATGAGCAGTTCTTC | CALSGGLYNEQFF | TRBD2 | TRBJ2-1 | once | TRBV10-3
TGTGCCAGCAGTGTCCTAGTAGGAGAGACCCAGTACTTC | CASSVLVGETQYF | . | TRBJ2-5 | . | TRBV2
TGCGCCAGCAGCCACATCACAGGGGACCAGCCCCAGCATTTT | CASSHITGDQPQHF | TRBD1 | TRBJ1-5 | . | TRBV4-1
TGCGCCAGCAGCCATGGGCGCCGGGACTCTAATGAAAAACTGTTTTTT | CASSHGRRDSNEKLFF | . | TRBJ1-4 | . | TRBV5-1
TGTGCCAGCAGGGGCCAGGGGGCGGGGACTGAAGCTTTCTTT | CASRGQGAGTEAFF | TRBD1 | TRBJ1-1 | . | TRBV6-5
TGTGCCAGTAGTATCGCACGGTACACTGAAGCTTTCTTT | CASSIARYTEAFF | . | TRBJ1-1 | . | TRBV19
TGCAGCGTCTCGGGACACCCTAATGAAAAACTGTTTTTT | CSVSGHPNEKLFF | . | TRBJ1-4 | . | TRBV29-1
TGTGCCAGCTCATCCGACAGGAACACTGAAGCTTTCTTT | CASSSDRNTEAFF | . | TRBJ1-1 | few | TRBV18
TGCGCCTCCCGACAGGGAGACGGGTGGTACACTGAAGCTTTCTTT | CASRQGDGWYTEAFF | TRBD1 | TRBJ1-1 | . | TRBV4-1
TGTGCCAGCAGCTTGATTCAGGGGGCGGTCACTGAAGCTTTCTTT | CASSLIQGAVTEAFF | TRBD1 | TRBJ1-1 | once | TRBV5-5
TGTGCCAGCAGTTTTCGGGCAGGGGGCACCAATGAAAAACTGTTTTTT | CASSFRAGGTNEKLFF | TRBD1 | TRBJ1-4 | . | TRBV28
TGTGCCAGCAGTGAAGAAATAGGGGTCTCCTACAATGAGCAGTTCTTC | CASSEEIGVSYNEQFF | . | TRBJ2-1 | . | TRBV6-1
TGTGCCAGCGTATTATCCAGGCTTACCCATAGGAGGGGTGAAGCTTTCTTT | CASVLSRLTHRRGEAFF | . | TRBJ1-1 | . | TRBV7-3
TGCGCCAGCAGCGGAAGGGGACAGTCGACTTGGGACTATGGCTACACCTTC | CASSGRGQSTWDYGYTF | TRBD1 | TRBJ1-2 | . | TRBV4-1
TGTGCCAGCAGCTTAGCTCCGTTGCGGGGGGGCCGAACTACCGGGGAGCTGTTTTTT | CASSLAPLRGGRTTGELFF | TRBD2 | TRBJ2-2 | . | TRBV7-8
TGTGCCAGCAGCTTAGGAGGGAGGACTTCACCCCTCCACTTT | CASSLGGRTSPLHF | . | TRBJ1-6 | . | TRBV5-4
TGCAGCGTTGGCCAGGACAGACTTGGGGAGCAGTACTTC | CSVGQDRLGEQYF | . | TRBJ2-7 | . | TRBV29-1
TGTGCCAGCAGCCAAGGGAGTCTCGTCGGGGAGCAGTTCTTC | CASSQGSLVGEQFF | . | TRBJ2-1 | . | TRBV3-1/TRBV3-2
TGTGCCAGCAGTGAAATGGTGGGACAGGGTTATTCACCCCTCCACTTT | CASSEMVGQGYSPLHF | TRBD1 | TRBJ1-6 | . | TRBV6-1
TGTGCCAGCAGCGTTCACGTGACAGGGGGCGATGAAAAACTGTTTTTT | CASSVHVTGGDEKLFF | TRBD1 | TRBJ1-4 | . | TRBV9
TGTGCCAGCAGCTTGACAAGAACGAACACCGGGGAGCTGTTTTTT | CASSLTRTNTGELFF | . | TRBJ2-2 | once | TRBV5-4
TGTGCCAGCAGCCCACCGGGACAGGGCTATGGCTACACCTTC | CASSPPGQGYGYTF | TRBD1 | TRBJ1-2 | . | TRBV9
TGTGCCAGCAGCCCGCAGGGCACAGCAACTAATGAAAAACTGTTTTTT | CASSPQGTATNEKLFF | . | TRBJ1-4 | . | TRBV3-1/TRBV3-2
TGCGCCAGCAGCCTGGCAGGGGGGTCCTACGAGCAGTACTTC | CASSLAGGSYEQYF | . | TRBJ2-7 | . | TRBV4-1
TGTGCCAGCAGCTTGCTCGGAGGGACCCTCCACTTT | CASSLLGGTLHF | . | TRBJ1-6 | . | TRBV5-6
TGTGCCAGCAGCCGGGGACAAGCCAATCAGCCCCAGCATTTT | CASSRGQANQPQHF | . | TRBJ1-5 | . | TRBV5-8
TGTGCCAGCAGCACCTTGACAGGGAGCTACGAGCAGTACTTC | CASSTLTGSYEQYF | TRBD1 | TRBJ2-7 | . | TRBV5-5